This record concerns one T cell receptor beta chain sequence. The sample originates from a study of blood T cell repertoires in COVID-19. Study-wide context: In each case, the material was cDNA or gDNA derived from T cells, B-cell-depleted T cells, or PBMCs.

Authors' data handling: Counts of nucleated cells, estimated from reference gene primer amplification, were obtained. Profiled with immunoSEQ multiplex PCR; TCRdb holds only in-frame clones, not every one. D and trimming were read from the DNA, whereas the V and J calls and clone size are those reported in that table. In the table there are about 210,000 clones, about 88% of which are singletons. CDR1 is KGHSH and CDR2 is LQKENI in the germline V gene. The CDR3 extends over 16 amino acids. J was trimmed by 4 bases and V by 4 bases; bases with no gene match: 9. Material: peripheral blood. The chain links TRBV18 to TRBJ1-5; 8 positions match TRBD1. This receptor was taken from a man aged 70 or older with acute or convalescent COVID-19. The CDR3 DNA reads as TGTGCCAGCTCACATCGCGCGCAGGGGGCTAATCAGCCCCAGCATTTT. Its protein product is CASSHRAQGANQPQHF.